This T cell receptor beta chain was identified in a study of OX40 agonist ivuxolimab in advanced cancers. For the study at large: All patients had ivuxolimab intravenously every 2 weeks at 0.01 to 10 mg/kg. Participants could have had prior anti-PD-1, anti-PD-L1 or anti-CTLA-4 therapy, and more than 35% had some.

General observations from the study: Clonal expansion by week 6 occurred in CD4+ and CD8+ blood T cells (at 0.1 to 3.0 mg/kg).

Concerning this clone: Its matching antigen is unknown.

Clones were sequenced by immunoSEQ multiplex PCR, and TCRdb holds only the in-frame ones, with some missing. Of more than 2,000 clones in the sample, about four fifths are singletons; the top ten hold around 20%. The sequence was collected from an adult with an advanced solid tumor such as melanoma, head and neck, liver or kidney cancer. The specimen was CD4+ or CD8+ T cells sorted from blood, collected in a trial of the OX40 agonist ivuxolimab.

CDR3: CASSGSGGALETQYF. The CDR3 DNA reads TGTGCCAGCAGCGGGAGCGGGGGGGCCTTAGAGACCCAGTACTTC. The V call is TRBV9, the J call TRBJ2-5; 10 nucleotides align to TRBD2. J lost 4 bases, V lost 3 bases, and 6 bases had no gene match. In germline, CDR1 is SGDLS, CDR2 YYNGEE. The CDR3 length is 15 residues.